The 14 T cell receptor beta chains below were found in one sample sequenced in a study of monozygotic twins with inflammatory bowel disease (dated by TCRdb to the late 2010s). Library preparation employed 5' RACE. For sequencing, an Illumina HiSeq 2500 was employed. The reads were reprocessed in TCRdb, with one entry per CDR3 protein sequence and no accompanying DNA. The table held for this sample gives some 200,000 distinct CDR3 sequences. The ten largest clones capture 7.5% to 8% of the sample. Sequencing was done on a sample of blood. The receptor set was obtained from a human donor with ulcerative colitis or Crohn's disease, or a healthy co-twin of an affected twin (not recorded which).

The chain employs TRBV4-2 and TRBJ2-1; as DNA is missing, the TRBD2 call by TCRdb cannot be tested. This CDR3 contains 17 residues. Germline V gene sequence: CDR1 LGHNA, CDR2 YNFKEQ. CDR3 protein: CASSQEFGGGLYNEQFF.

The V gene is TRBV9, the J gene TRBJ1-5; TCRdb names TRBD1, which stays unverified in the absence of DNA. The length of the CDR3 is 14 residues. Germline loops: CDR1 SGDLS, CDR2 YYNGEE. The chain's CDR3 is CASSAGTGFQPQHF.

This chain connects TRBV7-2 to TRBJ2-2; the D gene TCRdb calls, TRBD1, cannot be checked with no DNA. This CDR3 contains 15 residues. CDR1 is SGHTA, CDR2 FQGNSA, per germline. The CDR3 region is CASRLRSQGPGELFF.

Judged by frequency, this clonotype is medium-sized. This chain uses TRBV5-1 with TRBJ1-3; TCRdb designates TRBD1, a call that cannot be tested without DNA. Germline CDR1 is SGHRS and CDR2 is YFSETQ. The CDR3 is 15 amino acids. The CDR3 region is CASSLSGGDGNTIYF.

The CDR3 here is CASSYGLLANDEQFF. The chain is built from TRBV6-5 and TRBJ2-1. The CDR3 loop spans 15 amino acids. Germline V CDR1 and CDR2: MNHEY, SVGAGI.

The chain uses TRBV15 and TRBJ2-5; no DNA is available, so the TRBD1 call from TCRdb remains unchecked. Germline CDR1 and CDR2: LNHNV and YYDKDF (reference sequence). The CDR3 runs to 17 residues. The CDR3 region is CATSPAGPGRLGETQYF.

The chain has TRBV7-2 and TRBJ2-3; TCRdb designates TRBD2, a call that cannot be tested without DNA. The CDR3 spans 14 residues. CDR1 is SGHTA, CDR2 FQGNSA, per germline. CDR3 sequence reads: CASSLVEGVGTQYF.

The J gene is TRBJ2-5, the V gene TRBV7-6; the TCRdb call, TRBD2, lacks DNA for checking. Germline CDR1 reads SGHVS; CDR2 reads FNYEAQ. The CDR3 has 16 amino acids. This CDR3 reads CASSQIAGGIGETQYF.

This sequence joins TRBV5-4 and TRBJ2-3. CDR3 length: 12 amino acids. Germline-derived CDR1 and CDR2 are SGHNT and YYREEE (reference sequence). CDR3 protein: CASSWGTDAQYF.

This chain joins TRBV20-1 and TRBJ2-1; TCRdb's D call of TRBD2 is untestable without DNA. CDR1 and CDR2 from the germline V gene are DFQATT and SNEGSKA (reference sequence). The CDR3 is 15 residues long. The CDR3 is CSARTWGLAGNEQFF.

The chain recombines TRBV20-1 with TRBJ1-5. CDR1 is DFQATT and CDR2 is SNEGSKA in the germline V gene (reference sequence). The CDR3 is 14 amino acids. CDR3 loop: CSARVGLLNQPQHF.

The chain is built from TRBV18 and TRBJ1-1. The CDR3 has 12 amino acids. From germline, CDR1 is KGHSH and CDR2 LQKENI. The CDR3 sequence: CASSREVTEAFF.

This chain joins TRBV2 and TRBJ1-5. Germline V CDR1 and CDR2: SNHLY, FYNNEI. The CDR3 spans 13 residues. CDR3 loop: CASSPETFQPQHF.

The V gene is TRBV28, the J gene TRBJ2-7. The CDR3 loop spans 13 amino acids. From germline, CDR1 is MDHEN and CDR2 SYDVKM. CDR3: CASSSGQPYEQYF.